The text below deals with one T cell receptor beta chain. Its antigen is undetermined. The repertoire was sequenced with immunoSEQ multiplex PCR; TCRdb's copy has only in-frame clones and lacks some. This table has 450,000 or so clones, roughly three quarters appearing once. The data originate from a study of shared clonotypes between healthy human individuals. Study background: The donor group consisted of a couple of women and a few men, aged 18 to 49.

In germline, CDR1 is SGHNT, CDR2 YYREEE (reference sequence). The CDR3 runs to 15 residues. V dropped 4 bases and J dropped 0; count of bases not matched to a gene: 4. Findings of the study overall: Clonotype sharing among donors was expected to depend on sequencing depth.

The source of this sequence is a woman aged 40 to 55 in good health. Some clones in this sample may be carry-over from other donors' samples. Material: PBMCs. This chain connects TRBV5-4 to TRBJ2-7; 10 positions agree with TRBD2. DNA of the CDR3: TGTGCCAGCAGCCCGGGACTAGCGATCTCCTACGAGCAGTACTTC. Its translation is CASSPGLAISYEQYF.